The 9 T cell receptor beta chains given below trace back to one sample, sequenced in a study of beta chain features in type 1 diabetes. General study findings and limits: Significant though moderate, a shortening of TCRB CDR3s appeared in all four CD4+ subsets of Type 1 diabetes patients.

These receptors lack a known antigen. Expressed TCRB transcripts were sequenced after all isolated RNA was converted to cDNA. Sequenced by immunoSEQ multiplex PCR; TCRdb stores in-frame clones only, minus some. The sample records roughly 340,000 clones, about 13% being singletons. The sample comprised naive CD4+ T cells from blood. These receptors were taken from a woman younger than 30 with type 1 diabetes.

This chain joins TRBV5-1 and TRBJ2-4; 7 nucleotides match TRBD1. CDR3 size: 15 residues. Germline CDR1 and CDR2: SGHRS and YFSETQ. Trimming cost V 4 bases and J 4 bases; bases outside gene matches: 8. CDR3 amino acids: CASSLKGTDKNIQYF. The CDR3 DNA sequence: TGCGCCAGCAGCCTCAAAGGGACAGATAAAAACATTCAGTACTTC.

This rearrangement joins TRBV5-1 to TRBJ2-3; D perhaps matches TRBD2 (5 bases). V gave up 5 bases and J gave up 3 bases, with 16 bases separating them. The length of the CDR3 is 15 residues. CDR1 and CDR2 from the germline V gene are SGHRS and YFSETQ. The CDR3, as DNA: TGCGCCAGCAGTCTGGGAGCCACTAGTACAGATACGCAGTATTTT. The encoded protein is CASSLGATSTDTQYF.

This clone was counted between two and nine times. The chain is built from TRBV18 and TRBJ1-1; 11 bases fit TRBD1. The CDR3 extends over 14 amino acids. Trimming took 3 bases from V and 7 from J; bases not matched to a gene: 4. CDR1 KGHSH and CDR2 LQKENI come from the germline V gene. CDR3 residues: CASSPPDRGREAFF. The CDR3, as DNA: TGTGCCAGCTCACCTCCGGACAGGGGGCGTGAAGCTTTCTTT.

The chain recombines TRBV10-3 with TRBJ2-7; perhaps TRBD2 as D (5 bases). Trimming took 4 bases from V and 2 from J, leaving 9 bases between them. The CDR3 covers 13 residues. Germline V gene sequence: CDR1 ENHRY, CDR2 SYGVKD. CDR3 bases: TGTGCCATCAGTGGAGGGTCGGCCTACGAGCAGTACGTC. Amino acid sequence: CAISGGSAYEQYV.

This clone was seen a few times. This chain links TRBV27 with TRBJ2-7, with D possibly matching TRBD2 (6 bases). The CDR3 covers 17 residues. The germline V gene encodes CDR1 MNHEY and CDR2 SMNVEV (reference sequence). V lost 6 bases and J 6 bases, leaving 27 bases between the germline ends. The CDR3 coding sequence is TGTGCCAGCAGCTTTTGGGGCCTGGTTAGGCAGGGAGGCGAGCAGTACTTC. It is translated as CASSFWGLVRQGGEQYF.

This clone showed up just a few times. V usage is TRBV9 and J usage is TRBJ2-2; no clear D gene. The ends were cut back, 2 bases at V and 3 bases at J, with 2 bases in the middle. The CDR3 sequence is 12 residues long. From germline, CDR1 is SGDLS and CDR2 YYNGEE. DNA for the CDR3: TGTGCCAGCAGCGTCGACACCGGGGAGCTGTTTTTT. Encoded protein: CASSVDTGELFF.

This clone was counted between two and nine times. The J gene is TRBJ2-7, the V gene TRBV29-1; 7 bases match TRBD2. Germline V gives CDR1 SQVTM, CDR2 ANQGSEA. The CDR3 contains 13 residues. After removal of 7 bases from V and 3 bases from J, the junction contained 9 bases not matched to a gene. Here the CDR3 DNA reads TGCAGCGCCGCGATACGCGGGAGCTACGAGCAGTACTTC. Residues: CSAAIRGSYEQYF.

This sequence joins TRBV27 and TRBJ1-2, with TRBD1 identical over 7 bases. The CDR3 has 14 amino acids. Trimming at V came to 6 bases and at J to 5 bases, leaving 9 bases not matched to a gene. Germline CDR1 is MNHEY and CDR2 is SMNVEV (reference sequence). The CDR3 here is CASSRGQVGYGYTF. In nucleotides, the CDR3 is TGTGCCAGCAGCCGAGGACAGGTCGGGTATGGCTACACCTTC.

This clone has a single count. The chain carries TRBV5-6 and TRBJ2-3, with a weak D call TRBD1 (6 bases). V lost 0 bases and J lost 14, with 10 bases in between. The CDR3 has 11 amino acids. The V gene's germline CDR1 is SGHDT and CDR2 YYEEEE. CDR3 loop: CASSLAGVGYF. CDR3 coding DNA: TGTGCCAGCAGCTTGGCAGGGGTGGGGTATTTT.